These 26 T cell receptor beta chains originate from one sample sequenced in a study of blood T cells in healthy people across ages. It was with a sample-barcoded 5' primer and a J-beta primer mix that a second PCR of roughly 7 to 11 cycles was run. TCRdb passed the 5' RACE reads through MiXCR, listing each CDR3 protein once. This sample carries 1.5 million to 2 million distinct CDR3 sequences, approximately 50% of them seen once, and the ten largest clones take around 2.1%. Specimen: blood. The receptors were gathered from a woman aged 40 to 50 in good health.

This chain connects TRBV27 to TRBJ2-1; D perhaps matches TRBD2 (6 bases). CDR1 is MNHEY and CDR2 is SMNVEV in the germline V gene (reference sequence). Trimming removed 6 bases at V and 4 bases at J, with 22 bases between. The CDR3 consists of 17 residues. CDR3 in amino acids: CASSLQGAGSRYNEQFF. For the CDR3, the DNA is TGTGCCAGCAGCCTACAAGGGGCGGGGTCTCGGTACAATGAGCAGTTCTTC.

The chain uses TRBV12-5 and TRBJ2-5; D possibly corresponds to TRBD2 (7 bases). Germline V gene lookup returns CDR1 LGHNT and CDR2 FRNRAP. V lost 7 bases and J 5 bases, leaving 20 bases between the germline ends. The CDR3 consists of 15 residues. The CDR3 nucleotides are TGTGCTAGTGCCATCGTAGGGGGGGCCGGGGAGACCCAGTACTTC. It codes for CASAIVGGAGETQYF.

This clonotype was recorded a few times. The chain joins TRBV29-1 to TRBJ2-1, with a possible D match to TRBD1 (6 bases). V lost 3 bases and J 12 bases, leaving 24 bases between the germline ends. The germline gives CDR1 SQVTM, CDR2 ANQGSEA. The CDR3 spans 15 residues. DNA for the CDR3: TGCAGCGTTGATCCCGGGACAAGAGTAGAGGTGTGGCAGTTCTTC. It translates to CSVDPGTRVEVWQFF.

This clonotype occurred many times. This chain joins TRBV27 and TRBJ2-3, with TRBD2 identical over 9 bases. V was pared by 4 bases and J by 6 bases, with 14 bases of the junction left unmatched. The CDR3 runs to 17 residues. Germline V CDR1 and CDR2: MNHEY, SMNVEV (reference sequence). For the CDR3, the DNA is TGTGCCAGCAGTTCCCCGTCTAGCGGGGCCATCGGTGATACGCAGTATTTT. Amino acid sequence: CASSSPSSGAIGDTQYF.

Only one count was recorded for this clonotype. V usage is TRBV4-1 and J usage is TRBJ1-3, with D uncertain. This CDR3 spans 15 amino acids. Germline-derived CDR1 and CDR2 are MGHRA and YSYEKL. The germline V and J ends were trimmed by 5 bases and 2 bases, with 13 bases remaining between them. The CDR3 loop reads CASSEVDVPGNTIYF. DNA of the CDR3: TGCGCCAGCAGCGAAGTTGACGTACCTGGAAACACCATATATTTT.

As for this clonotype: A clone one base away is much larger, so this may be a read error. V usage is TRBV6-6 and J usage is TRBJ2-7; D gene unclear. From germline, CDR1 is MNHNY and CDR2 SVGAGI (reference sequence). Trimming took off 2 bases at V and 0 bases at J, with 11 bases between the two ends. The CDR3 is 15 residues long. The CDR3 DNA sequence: TGTGCCAGCAGTTACAGAACGGGTGTCTCCTACGAGCAGTACTTC. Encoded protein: CASSYRTGVSYEQYF.

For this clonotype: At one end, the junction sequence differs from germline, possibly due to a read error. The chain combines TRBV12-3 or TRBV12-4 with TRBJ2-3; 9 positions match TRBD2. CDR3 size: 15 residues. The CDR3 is CASSLRLAGPDMQYF. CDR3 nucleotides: TGTGCCAGCAGTTTACGGCTAGCGGGACCGGATATGCAGTATTTT.

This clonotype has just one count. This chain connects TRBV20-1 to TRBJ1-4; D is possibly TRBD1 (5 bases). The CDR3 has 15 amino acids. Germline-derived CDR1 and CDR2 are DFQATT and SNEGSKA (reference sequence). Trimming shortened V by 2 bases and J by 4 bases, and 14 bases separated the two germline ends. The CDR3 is CSARLPGRINEKLFF. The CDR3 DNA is TGCAGTGCTAGATTACCGGGACGGATTAATGAAAAACTGTTTTTT.

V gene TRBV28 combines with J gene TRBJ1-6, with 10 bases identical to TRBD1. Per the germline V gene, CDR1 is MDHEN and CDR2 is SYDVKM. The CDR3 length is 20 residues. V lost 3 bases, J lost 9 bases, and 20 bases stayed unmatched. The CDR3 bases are TGTGCCAGCAGTTTCCACCCAACCGGTGGGGGACAGGGGAGTCGTTCACCCCTCCACTTT. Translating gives CASSFHPTGGGQGSRSPLHF.

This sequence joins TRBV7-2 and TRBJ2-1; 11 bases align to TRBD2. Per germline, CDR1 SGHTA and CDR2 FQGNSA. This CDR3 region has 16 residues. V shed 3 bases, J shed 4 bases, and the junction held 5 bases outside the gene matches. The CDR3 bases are TGTGCCAGCAGCTTCGTAGCGGGGGGGAAATACAATGAGCAGTTCTTC. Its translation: CASSFVAGGKYNEQFF.

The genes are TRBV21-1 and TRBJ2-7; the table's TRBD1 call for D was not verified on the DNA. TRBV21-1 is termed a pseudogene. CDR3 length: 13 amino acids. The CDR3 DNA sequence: TGTGCCAGCAGCAAAACCGGGGGATACGAGCAGTACTTC. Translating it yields CASSKTGGYEQYF.

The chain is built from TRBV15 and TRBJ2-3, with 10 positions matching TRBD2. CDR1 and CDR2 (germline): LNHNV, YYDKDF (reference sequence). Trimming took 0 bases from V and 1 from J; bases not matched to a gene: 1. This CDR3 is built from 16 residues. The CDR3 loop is CATSRDTSGGTDTQYF. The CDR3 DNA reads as TGTGCCACCAGCAGAGATACTAGCGGGGGCACAGATACGCAGTATTTT.

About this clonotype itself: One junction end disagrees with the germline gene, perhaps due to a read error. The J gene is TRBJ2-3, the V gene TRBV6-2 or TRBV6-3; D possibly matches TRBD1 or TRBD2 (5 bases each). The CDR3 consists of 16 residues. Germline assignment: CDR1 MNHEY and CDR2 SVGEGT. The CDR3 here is CASSHSGTLAPDTQYF. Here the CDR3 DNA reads TGCGCCAGCAGTCACTCCGGGACGCTCGCTCCAGATACGCAGTATTTT.

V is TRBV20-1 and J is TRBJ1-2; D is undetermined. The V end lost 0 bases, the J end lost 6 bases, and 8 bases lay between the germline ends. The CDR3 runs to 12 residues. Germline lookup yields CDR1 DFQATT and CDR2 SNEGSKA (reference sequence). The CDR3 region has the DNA TGCAGTGCTAGAGATCCGGAGCATGGCTACACCTTC. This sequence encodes CSARDPEHGYTF.

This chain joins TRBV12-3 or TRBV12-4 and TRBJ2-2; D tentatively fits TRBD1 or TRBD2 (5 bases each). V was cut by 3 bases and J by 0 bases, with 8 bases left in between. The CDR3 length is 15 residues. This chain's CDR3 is CASSFGTANTGELFF. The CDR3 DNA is TGTGCCAGCAGTTTCGGGACGGCGAACACCGGGGAGCTGTTTTTT.

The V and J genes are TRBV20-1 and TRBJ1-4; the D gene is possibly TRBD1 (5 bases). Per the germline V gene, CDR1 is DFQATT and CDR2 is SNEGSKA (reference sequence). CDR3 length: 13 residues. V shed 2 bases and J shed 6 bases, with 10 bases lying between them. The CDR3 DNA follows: TGCAGTGCTAGATCCGGGGGAGATGAAAAACTGTTTTTT. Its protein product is CSARSGGDEKLFF.

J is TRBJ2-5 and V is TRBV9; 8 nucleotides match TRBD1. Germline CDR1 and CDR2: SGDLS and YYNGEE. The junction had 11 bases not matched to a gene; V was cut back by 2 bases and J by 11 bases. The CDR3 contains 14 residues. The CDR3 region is CASSVGTGGGEQYF. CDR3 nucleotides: TGTGCCAGCAGCGTGGGGACAGGAGGCGGGGAGCAGTACTTC. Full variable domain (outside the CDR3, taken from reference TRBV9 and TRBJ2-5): DSGVTQTPKHLITATGQRVTLRCSPRSGDLSVYWYQQSLDQGLQFLIQYYNGEERAKGNILERFSAQQFPDLHSELNLSSLELGDSALYFCASSVGTGGGEQYFGPGTRLLVL.

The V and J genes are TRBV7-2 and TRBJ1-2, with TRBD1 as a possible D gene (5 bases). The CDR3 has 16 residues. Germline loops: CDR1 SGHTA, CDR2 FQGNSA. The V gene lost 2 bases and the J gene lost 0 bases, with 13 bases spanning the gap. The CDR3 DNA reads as TGTGCCAGCAGCTTATGGGGCAGCAGAACTAACTATGGCTACACCTTC. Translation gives CASSLWGSRTNYGYTF.

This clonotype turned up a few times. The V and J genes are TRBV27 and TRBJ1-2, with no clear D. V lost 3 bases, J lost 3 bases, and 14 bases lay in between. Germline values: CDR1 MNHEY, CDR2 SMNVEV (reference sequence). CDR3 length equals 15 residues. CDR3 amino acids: CASSFDRATYYGYTF. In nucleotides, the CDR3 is TGTGCCAGCAGTTTTGATCGTGCGACGTACTATGGCTACACCTTC.

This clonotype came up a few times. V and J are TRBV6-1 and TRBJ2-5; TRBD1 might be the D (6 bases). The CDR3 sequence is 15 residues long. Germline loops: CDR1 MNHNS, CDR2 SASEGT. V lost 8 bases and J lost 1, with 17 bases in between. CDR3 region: CASRTDLLIQETQYF. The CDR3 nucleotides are TGTGCCAGCCGGACAGATTTATTAATCCAAGAGACCCAGTACTTC.

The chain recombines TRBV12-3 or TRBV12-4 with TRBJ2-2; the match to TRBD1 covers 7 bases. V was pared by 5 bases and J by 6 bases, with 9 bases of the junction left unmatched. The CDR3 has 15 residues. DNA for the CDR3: TGTGCCAGCAGTCCCGACAGGGACAACGCCGGGGAGCTGTTTTTT. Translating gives CASSPDRDNAGELFF.

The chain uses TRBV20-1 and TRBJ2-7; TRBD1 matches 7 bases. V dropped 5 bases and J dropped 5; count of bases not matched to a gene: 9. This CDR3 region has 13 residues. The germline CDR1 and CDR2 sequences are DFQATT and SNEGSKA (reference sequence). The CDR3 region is CSAYGQAAHEQYF. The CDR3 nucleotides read TGCAGTGCTTACGGACAGGCGGCCCACGAGCAGTACTTC.

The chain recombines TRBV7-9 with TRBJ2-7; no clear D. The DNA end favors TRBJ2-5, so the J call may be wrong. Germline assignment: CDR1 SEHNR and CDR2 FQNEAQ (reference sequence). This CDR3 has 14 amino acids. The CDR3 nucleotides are TGTGCCAGCAGCGCCACCCTTCTTCCAGAGACCCAGTACTTC. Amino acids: CASSATLLPETQYF.

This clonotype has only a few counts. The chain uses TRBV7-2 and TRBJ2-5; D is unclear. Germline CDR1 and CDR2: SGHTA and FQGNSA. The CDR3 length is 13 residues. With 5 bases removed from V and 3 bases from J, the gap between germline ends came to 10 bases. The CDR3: CASSQVHKETQYF. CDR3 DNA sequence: TGTGCCAGCAGCCAAGTCCATAAAGAGACCCAGTACTTC.

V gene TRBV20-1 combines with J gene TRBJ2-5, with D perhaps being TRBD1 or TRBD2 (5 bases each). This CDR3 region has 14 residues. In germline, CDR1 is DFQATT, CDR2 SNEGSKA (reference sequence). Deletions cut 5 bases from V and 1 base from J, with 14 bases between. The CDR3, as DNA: TGCAGTGCTGTAAGAGGGACCACCCAAGAGACCCAGTACTTC. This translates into CSAVRGTTQETQYF.

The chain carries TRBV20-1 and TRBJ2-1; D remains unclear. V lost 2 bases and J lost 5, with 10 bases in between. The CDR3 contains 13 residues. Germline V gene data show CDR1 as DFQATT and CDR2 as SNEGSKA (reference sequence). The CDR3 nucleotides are TGCAGTGCTAGAATGGCAGCGAACAATGAGCAGTTCTTC. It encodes CSARMAANNEQFF.